What follows describes a single TCR beta chain. Original processing notes: Quantification of nucleated cells was approximated via reference gene primer amplification. Data came from immunoSEQ multiplex PCR; TCRdb stores just in-frame clones and leaves some out. V, J and clone size were drawn from that table, and D and trimming were deduced from the DNA. This sample has tens of thousands of clones, with 75% to 90% found just once. Enrollment of patients from Seattle took place during active infection, with longitudinal follow-up. This record belongs to a study of blood T cell repertoires in COVID-19. As for the study in general: Sites in the United States, Italy and Spain provided acute and convalescent COVID-19 samples.

The CDR3 consists of 15 residues. With 2 bases clipped from V and 2 bases from J, the junction kept 2 bases outside the gene matches. Germline values: CDR1 SGHVS, CDR2 FQNEAQ. The rearrangement joins TRBV7-8 to TRBJ2-3; 9 positions agree with TRBD1. Specimen: peripheral blood. The clonotype was recovered from a woman aged 55-69 years with COVID-19, enrolled during active disease. The CDR3 reads CASSLWDRVTDTQYF. The CDR3, as DNA: TGTGCCAGCAGCTTATGGGACAGGGTCACAGATACGCAGTATTTT.